This TCR beta chain was recovered during a study of blood T cell repertoires in COVID-19. Background on the study: Some COVID-19 samples were acute and others convalescent; all came from the United States, Italy and Spain.

In Seattle, patients joined the study during active infection and were tracked longitudinally. Original processing notes: The assay estimated nucleated cells by amplifying reference gene primers. The data were produced by immunoSEQ multiplex PCR, yet TCRdb's version contains in-frame clones alone and is incomplete. That table furnishes V, J and clone size, whereas the DNA furnished D and trimming. The sample contains 130,000 or so clones, around 84% of which appear only once. The CDR3 covers 15 residues. Germline V gene sequence: CDR1 SGHAT, CDR2 FQNNGV. V shed 4 bases and J 3 bases; nucleotides not matched to a gene: 9.

Sequencing used peripheral blood. This clonotype was obtained from a man aged 25-45 years with COVID-19, enrolled during active disease. The J gene is TRBJ2-7, the V gene TRBV11-2; TRBD2 matches 7 bases. CDR3 amino acids: CASSSPGSGDYEQYF. CDR3 DNA: TGTGCCAGCAGCTCCCCAGGCAGCGGGGACTACGAGCAGTACTTC.